These 20 T cell receptor beta chains share one sample of origin, sequenced in a study of blood T cell repertoires in COVID-19. TCRdb's copy holds only in-frame clones and misses some; the assay was immunoSEQ multiplex PCR. The sample lists about 220,000 clones; 75% to 85% were seen once. Sequencing was performed on peripheral blood. These receptors were taken from a woman between 70 and 85 years old with COVID-19, enrolled during active disease.

The chain couples TRBV18 to TRBJ2-1; D may be TRBD1 (6 bases). This CDR3 is 20 amino acids long. The V gene's germline CDR1 is KGHSH and CDR2 LQKENI. Trimming cost V 2 bases and J 5 bases, with 28 bases left between them. The CDR3 protein is CASSPGEGGGLSIPHNEQFF. CDR3 nucleotides: TGTGCCAGCTCACCAGGGGAAGGGGGTGGGCTCTCAATCCCACACAATGAGCAGTTCTTC.

The V gene is TRBV5-1, the J gene TRBJ1-2, with 7 bases fitting TRBD1. CDR1 and CDR2 from the germline V gene are SGHRS and YFSETQ. The junction had 8 bases not matched to a gene; V was cut back by 2 bases and J by 7 bases. The CDR3 spans 14 residues. DNA of the CDR3: TGCGCCAGCAGCTTAACGACAGGGTCGACTGGCTACACCTTC. As protein: CASSLTTGSTGYTF.

Only one count was recorded for this clone. The chain couples TRBV10-3 to TRBJ1-4; D ambiguous. CDR1 is ENHRY, CDR2 SYGVKD, per germline. V was cut by 4 bases and J by 6 bases, with 3 bases left in between. CDR3 length: 11 amino acids. The CDR3 spells CAISGDEKLFF. The CDR3 coding sequence is TGTGCCATCAGTGGAGATGAAAAACTGTTTTTT.

This clone was seen at least ten times. The rearrangement joins TRBV19 to TRBJ2-5; 8 bases are a match to TRBD1. Per germline, CDR1 LNHDA and CDR2 SQIVND (reference sequence). This CDR3 is 16 amino acids long. Trimming cost V 4 bases and J 5 bases; bases outside gene matches: 12. The CDR3 region has the DNA TGTGCCAGTAGTACCCAGACAGGGGCGCGTCGCGAGACCCAGTACTTC. Its translation: CASSTQTGARRETQYF. Full variable domain (outside the CDR3, taken from reference TRBV19 and TRBJ2-5): DGGITQSPKYLFRKEGQNVTLSCEQNLNHDAMYWYRQDPGQGLRLIYYSQIVNDFQKGDIAEGYSVSREKKESFPLTVTSAQKNPTAFYLCASSTQTGARRETQYFGPGTRLLVL.

The chain has TRBV18 and TRBJ1-6; possible D gene TRBD1, 6 bases. Trimming took 2 bases from V and 6 from J, leaving 14 bases between them. Germline V gives CDR1 KGHSH, CDR2 LQKENI. CDR3 size: 16 residues. The CDR3, as DNA: TGTGCCAGCTCACCAACACCAGGGGATGTTAATTCACCCCTCCACTTT. Residues: CASSPTPGDVNSPLHF. Supplemented by reference TRBV18 and TRBJ1-6, the full variable domain reads NAGVMQNPRHLVRRRGQEARLRCSPMKGHSHVYWYRQLPEEGLKFMVYLQKENIIDESGMPKERFSAEFPKEGPSILRIQQVVRGDSAAYFCASSPTPGDVNSPLHFGNGTRLTVT.

The rearrangement uses TRBV7-2 and TRBJ1-1; 8 positions agree with TRBD1. The CDR3 runs 15 residues. Germline V CDR1 and CDR2: SGHTA, FQGNSA. Trimming at V came to 5 bases and at J to 5 bases, leaving 10 bases not matched to a gene. CDR3 DNA: TGTGCCAGCAGCCTACTTGGACAGGGACAGACTGAAGCTTTCTTT. Protein sequence: CASSLLGQGQTEAFF. Supplemented by reference TRBV7-2 and TRBJ1-1, the full variable domain reads GAGVSQSPSNKVTEKGKDVELRCDPISGHTALYWYRQSLGQGLEFLIYFQGNSAPDKSGLPSDRFSAERTGGSVSTLTIQRTQQEDSAVYLCASSLLGQGQTEAFFGQGTRLTVV.

This chain's CDR3 is CASSPRGGYGYTF. CDR3 in DNA: TGTGCCAGCAGCCCAAGAGGGGGCTATGGCTACACCTTC. V gene TRBV12-3 or TRBV12-4 combines with J gene TRBJ1-2; maybe TRBD1 (6 bases). The CDR3 sequence is 13 residues long. V lost 6 bases and J 4 bases, leaving 12 bases between the germline ends.

This clone was counted between two and nine times. The chain has TRBV29-1 and TRBJ1-1; weak D call: TRBD1 (6 bases). Deletions cut 4 bases from V and 5 bases from J, with 17 bases between. Germline V lookup: CDR1 SQVTM, CDR2 ANQGSEA. The CDR3 extends over 14 amino acids. CDR3 amino acids: CSVVFMWGRTEAFF. Here the CDR3 DNA reads TGCAGCGTTGTTTTTATGTGGGGGCGGACTGAAGCTTTCTTT.

The CDR3 DNA is TGCGCCAGCAGCCGAACCTACTCGACAGGGGTGAGAACTAATGAAAAACTGTTTTTT. This translates into CASSRTYSTGVRTNEKLFF. V usage is TRBV4-3 and J usage is TRBJ1-4, with 8 bases identical to TRBD1. Trimming cost V 4 bases and J 1 base; bases outside gene matches: 14. CDR3 length: 19 amino acids. Per the germline V gene, CDR1 is LGHNA and CDR2 is YSLEER.

The V and J genes are TRBV24-1 and TRBJ2-1, with D perhaps matching TRBD1 (6 bases). The CDR3 consists of 12 residues. Per germline, CDR1 KGHDR and CDR2 SFDVKD. V was cut by 4 bases and J by 9 bases, with 9 bases left in between. The CDR3 DNA follows: TGTGCCACCAGTGACAACAGGGTTGAGCAGTTCTTC. Protein sequence: CATSDNRVEQFF.

The chain couples TRBV7-9 to TRBJ1-1; no reliable D call. The V end lost 6 bases, the J end lost 0 bases, and 8 bases lay between the germline ends. This CDR3 comprises 13 residues. Germline assignment: CDR1 SEHNR and CDR2 FQNEAQ (reference sequence). The CDR3, as DNA: TGTGCCAGCAGTCCACAGATGAACACTGAAGCTTTCTTT. Amino acids: CASSPQMNTEAFF.

The V call is TRBV5-1, the J call TRBJ2-7; no clear D. The germline V gene encodes CDR1 SGHRS and CDR2 YFSETQ. The germline V and J ends were trimmed by 3 bases and 2 bases, with 9 bases remaining between them. The CDR3 runs to 13 residues. CDR3 residues: CASSSPPTYEQYF. The CDR3 coding sequence is TGCGCCAGCAGCTCCCCCCCTACCTACGAGCAGTACTTC.

The chain is built from TRBV19 and TRBJ1-1, with TRBD1 as a possible D gene (6 bases). The CDR3 is 15 amino acids. Germline-derived CDR1 and CDR2 are LNHDA and SQIVND (reference sequence). Trimming left V 7 bases short and J 1 base short, with 16 bases between. The DNA of the CDR3 is TGTGCCAGTACCCGGGGGGGACACCCGAACACTGAAGCTTTCTTT. It encodes CASTRGGHPNTEAFF.

The chain combines TRBV19 with TRBJ1-5, with 8 nucleotides matching TRBD1. V lost 5 bases to trimming and J lost 2 bases; unmatched junction nucleotides: 11. The CDR3 consists of 17 residues. Germline-derived CDR1 and CDR2 are LNHDA and SQIVND (reference sequence). The CDR3 region has the DNA TGTGCCAGTAGTTTGGGCCAGGGGGCGATTGGCAATCAGCCCCAGCATTTT. Translated: CASSLGQGAIGNQPQHF.

The chain carries TRBV5-4 and TRBJ1-1; D possibly corresponds to TRBD1 (6 bases). Germline CDR1 reads SGHNT; CDR2 reads YYREEE (reference sequence). The ends were cut back, 2 bases at V and 12 bases at J, with 11 bases in the middle. This CDR3 is built from 11 residues. CDR3 sequence reads: CASSLGQGTFF. The CDR3 DNA follows: TGTGCCAGCAGCTTAGGGCAGGGGACTTTCTTT.

The chain carries TRBV7-2 and TRBJ1-1, with TRBD1 matching over 7 bases. Trimming at V came to 5 bases and at J to 6 bases, leaving 6 bases not matched to a gene. Germline V gene data show CDR1 as SGHTA and CDR2 as FQGNSA. The CDR3 contains 13 residues. CDR3 sequence: CASSADRVAEAFF. As DNA, the CDR3 is TGTGCCAGCAGCGCAGACAGGGTCGCTGAAGCTTTCTTT. Full variable domain (remainder filled in from reference TRBV7-2 and TRBJ1-1): GAGVSQSPSNKVTEKGKDVELRCDPISGHTALYWYRQSLGQGLEFLIYFQGNSAPDKSGLPSDRFSAERTGGSVSTLTIQRTQQEDSAVYLCASSADRVAEAFFGQGTRLTVV.

CDR3 sequence reads: CASKRTSGRETQYF. The CDR3 bases are TGTGCCAGTAAGAGGACTAGCGGGAGGGAGACCCAGTACTTC. V and J are TRBV2 and TRBJ2-5; TRBD2 agrees at 14 bases. J gave up 5 bases and V 9 bases, and 5 bases lay outside the gene matches. Germline CDR1 SNHLY, CDR2 FYNNEI. The CDR3 consists of 14 residues.

As concerns this clone: The same CDR3 arises from other DNA sequences in this sample as well. The V gene is TRBV5-1, the J gene TRBJ1-1; D is unclear. The ends were cut back, 2 bases at V and 1 base at J, with 6 bases in the middle. The germline V gene has CDR1 SGHRS and CDR2 YFSETQ. The CDR3 runs to 13 residues. The CDR3 here is CASSFAGNTEAFF. The DNA of the CDR3 is TGCGCCAGCAGCTTCGCCGGGAACACTGAAGCTTTCTTT.

The sample holds one count of this clone. This chain links TRBV28 with TRBJ2-3, with TRBD2 matching over 8 bases. The CDR3 contains 15 residues. The junction had 6 bases not matched to a gene; V was cut back by 5 bases and J by 2 bases. From germline, CDR1 is MDHEN and CDR2 SYDVKM. The CDR3 protein is CASSITSGVTDTQYF. The CDR3 DNA reads TGTGCCAGCAGTATAACTAGCGGAGTCACAGATACGCAGTATTTT. Using reference TRBV28 and TRBJ2-3 for the parts outside the CDR3, the full variable domain is DVKVTQSSRYLVKRTGEKVFLECVQDMDHENMFWYRQDPGLGLRLIYFSYDVKMKEKGDIPEGYSVSREKKERFSLILESASTNQTSMYLCASSITSGVTDTQYFGPGTRLTVL.

The genes are TRBV7-3 and TRBJ2-7; possible D gene TRBD2, 6 bases. Trimming stripped 10 bases from V and 4 bases from J, with 32 bases between. The CDR3 runs 18 residues. Per the germline V gene, CDR1 is SGHTA and CDR2 is FQGTGA. CDR3 loop: CANFTPLEVTGVSYEQYF. In DNA, the CDR3 is TGTGCCAACTTTACCCCGCTCGAGGTAACGGGAGTCTCGTACGAGCAGTACTTC.